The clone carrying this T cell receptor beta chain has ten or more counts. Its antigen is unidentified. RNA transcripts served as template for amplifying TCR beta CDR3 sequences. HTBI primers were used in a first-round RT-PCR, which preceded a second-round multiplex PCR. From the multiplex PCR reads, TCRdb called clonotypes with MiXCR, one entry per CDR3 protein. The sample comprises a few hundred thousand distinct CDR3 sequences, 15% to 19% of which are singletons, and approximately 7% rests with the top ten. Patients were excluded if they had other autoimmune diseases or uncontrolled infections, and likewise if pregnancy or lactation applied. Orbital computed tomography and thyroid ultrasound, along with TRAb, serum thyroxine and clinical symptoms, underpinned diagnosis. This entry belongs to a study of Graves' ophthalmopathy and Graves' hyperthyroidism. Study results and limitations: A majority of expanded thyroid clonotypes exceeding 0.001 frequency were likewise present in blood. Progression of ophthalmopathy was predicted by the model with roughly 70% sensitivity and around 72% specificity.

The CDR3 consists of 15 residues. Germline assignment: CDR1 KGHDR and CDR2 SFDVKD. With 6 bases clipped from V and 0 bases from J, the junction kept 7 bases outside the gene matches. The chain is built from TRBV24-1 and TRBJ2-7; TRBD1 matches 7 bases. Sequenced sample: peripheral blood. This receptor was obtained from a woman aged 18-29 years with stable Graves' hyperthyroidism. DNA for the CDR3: TGTGCCACCAGTTCAGGGACAGCGAGCTCCTACGAGCAGTACTTC. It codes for CATSSGTASSYEQYF.